Shown below are 23 T cell receptor beta chains from a single sample sequenced in a study of blood T cell repertoires in COVID-19. Profiling relied on immunoSEQ multiplex PCR, and the TCRdb table lists in-frame clones only, not all of them. The sample includes over 85,000 clones, around nine tenths seen only once; the top ten take 18%. The sample taken for sequencing was peripheral blood. All receptors derive from a woman older than 75 with acute or convalescent COVID-19.

This chain links TRBV5-1 with TRBJ1-5, with TRBD1 matching over 10 bases. CDR1 is SGHRS and CDR2 is YFSETQ in the germline V gene. J lost 2 bases, V lost 4 bases, and 3 bases had no gene match. This CDR3 has 15 amino acids. This CDR3 reads CASSPGTGGNQPQHF. In nucleotides, the CDR3 is TGCGCCAGCAGCCCAGGGACAGGGGGCAATCAGCCCCAGCATTTT.

This rearrangement joins TRBV6-6 to TRBJ2-7, with D unresolved. With 5 bases removed from V and 3 bases from J, the gap between germline ends came to 17 bases. The CDR3 length is 15 residues. Germline V gene lookup returns CDR1 MNHNY and CDR2 SVGAGI (reference sequence). This CDR3 is CASSRLLIPGYEQYF. Here the CDR3 DNA reads TGTGCCAGCAGTCGACTTTTAATCCCAGGCTACGAGCAGTACTTC.

The rearrangement joins TRBV9 to TRBJ1-5; TRBD1 is a possible D gene (6 bases). This CDR3 region has 15 residues. V lost 0 bases, J lost 6 bases, and 13 bases lay in between. In germline, CDR1 is SGDLS, CDR2 YYNGEE. CDR3 sequence: CASSVGTDSSQPQHF. CDR3 in DNA: TGTGCCAGCAGCGTAGGGACAGACTCGAGTCAGCCCCAGCATTTT.

The chain has TRBV25-1 and TRBJ2-5; 7 nucleotides match TRBD1. The CDR3 spans 12 residues. V gave up 6 bases and J gave up 3 bases; unmatched junction bases: 1. Germline V lookup: CDR1 MGHDK, CDR2 SYGVNS. CDR3 DNA: TGTGCCAGCAGACAGGGGAAAGAGACCCAGTACTTC. Its protein is CASRQGKETQYF. Based on the CDR3 plus reference TRBV25-1 and TRBJ2-5, the full variable domain is EADIYQTPRYLVIGTGKKITLECSQTMGHDKMYWYQQDPGMELHLIHYSYGVNSTEKGDLSSESTVSRIRTEHFPLTLESARPSHTSQYLCASRQGKETQYFGPGTRLLVL.

The rearrangement links TRBV5-1 to TRBJ1-4; the match to TRBD1 covers 8 bases. J gave up 3 bases and V 5 bases, and 6 bases lay outside the gene matches. The CDR3 has 15 residues. Germline V lookup: CDR1 SGHRS, CDR2 YFSETQ. CDR3 sequence reads: CASRQGGPANEKLFF. Written as DNA, the CDR3 is TGCGCCAGCAGACAGGGGGGGCCGGCTAATGAAAAACTGTTTTTT.

In its sample, this clone was seen once. The chain joins TRBV2 to TRBJ2-7; TRBD2 matches 8 bases. Per germline, CDR1 SNHLY and CDR2 FYNNEI. J lost 0 bases, V lost 10 bases, and 5 bases had no gene match. The CDR3 consists of 13 residues. CDR3 nucleotides: TGTGCCACTTCGGGGGGGAACTCCTACGAGCAGTACTTC. Translating it yields CATSGGNSYEQYF.

As DNA, the CDR3 is TGCGCCAGCAGCCAAGAAGCTAGCGGGGGGGGCCTCTGGGATGAGCAGTTCTTC. Amino acid sequence: CASSQEASGGGLWDEQFF. V gene TRBV4-1 combines with J gene TRBJ2-1; 12 nucleotides line up with TRBD2. This CDR3 contains 18 residues. Germline V gene data show CDR1 as MGHRA and CDR2 as YSYEKL. After removal of 0 bases from V and 8 bases from J, the junction contained 11 bases not matched to a gene.

The chain links TRBV11-3 to TRBJ1-1; 8 bases match TRBD1. CDR1 SGHNT and CDR2 YENEEA come from the germline V gene. With 5 bases clipped from V and 1 base from J, the junction kept 3 bases outside the gene matches. The CDR3 runs to 14 residues. The CDR3 reads CASSRGTGNTEAFF. The DNA of the CDR3 is TGTGCCAGCAGCAGGGGGACAGGGAACACTGAAGCTTTCTTT.

A few counts support this clone. The chain recombines TRBV4-1 with TRBJ1-4; no reliable D call. From germline, CDR1 is MGHRA and CDR2 YSYEKL. The V and J ends lost 1 base and 4 bases respectively, with 7 bases between them. The CDR3 consists of 14 residues. The CDR3 protein is CASSQVSYNEKLFF. As DNA, the CDR3 is TGCGCCAGCAGCCAAGTTAGTTATAATGAAAAACTGTTTTTT.

CDR3 nucleotide sequence: TGCAGTGCTAGTCAGGCAGGAGGAGAGACCCAGTACTTC. It yields the protein CSASQAGGETQYF. V is TRBV20-1 and J is TRBJ2-5; maybe TRBD2 (5 bases). The length of the CDR3 is 13 residues. V dropped 3 bases and J dropped 4 bases, with 12 bases sitting between them. Germline CDR1 reads DFQATT; CDR2 reads SNEGSKA (reference sequence).

The V call is TRBV28, the J call TRBJ1-6, with TRBD1 matching over 10 bases. Trimming cost V 6 bases and J 10 bases; bases outside gene matches: 15. The CDR3 is 17 residues long. Per germline, CDR1 MDHEN and CDR2 SYDVKM. The CDR3 sequence: CASRPAFRTGGKSPLHF. CDR3 coding DNA: TGTGCCAGCAGACCCGCGTTTCGGACAGGGGGTAAATCACCCCTCCACTTT. Based on the CDR3 plus reference TRBV28 and TRBJ1-6, the full variable domain is DVKVTQSSRYLVKRTGEKVFLECVQDMDHENMFWYRQDPGLGLRLIYFSYDVKMKEKGDIPEGYSVSREKKERFSLILESASTNQTSMYLCASRPAFRTGGKSPLHFGNGTRLTVT.

The chain joins TRBV6-6 to TRBJ2-7, with 9 nucleotides matching TRBD1. CDR1 is MNHNY, CDR2 SVGAGI, per germline (reference sequence). The junction had 8 bases not matched to a gene; V was cut back by 8 bases and J by 0 bases. This CDR3 spans 15 amino acids. The CDR3 DNA reads as TGTGCCAGCGCCCATTGGACAGGGGCCTCCTACGAGCAGTACTTC. Its translation is CASAHWTGASYEQYF.

As DNA, the CDR3 is TGTGCCAGTAGTCTACAGGGACATGGCTACACCTTC. This codes for CASSLQGHGYTF. The rearrangement uses TRBV19 and TRBJ1-2; D may be TRBD1 (6 bases). The CDR3 loop spans 12 amino acids. Germline CDR1 LNHDA, CDR2 SQIVND (reference sequence). V dropped 5 bases and J dropped 6 bases, with 10 bases sitting between them.

The chain combines TRBV11-2 with TRBJ2-2; 9 bases map to TRBD1. V gave up 3 bases and J gave up 4 bases; unmatched junction bases: 9. Germline lookup yields CDR1 SGHAT and CDR2 FQNNGV. CDR3 size: 17 residues. Here the CDR3 DNA reads TGTGCCAGCAGCTTTGGGCCCCGACAGGGGGGCACCGGGGAGCTGTTTTTT. Protein sequence: CASSFGPRQGGTGELFF.

CDR3 protein: CASSLRGPSTGELFF. The CDR3 coding sequence is TGTGCCAGCAGCTTAAGGGGGCCGTCCACCGGGGAGCTGTTTTTT. This rearrangement joins TRBV7-3 to TRBJ2-2, with a tentative D call TRBD1 (6 bases). The CDR3 runs to 15 residues. Per the germline V gene, CDR1 is SGHTA and CDR2 is FQGTGA. With 1 base removed from V and 4 bases from J, the gap between germline ends came to 10 bases.

Details on this clone: One junction end does not reproduce the germline sequence, and a read error may be involved. The V call is TRBV7-7, the J call TRBJ2-5; possibly TRBD1 for D (6 bases). This CDR3 contains 13 residues. Germline CDR1 and CDR2: SSHAT and FNYEAQ (reference sequence). The CDR3 sequence is CASSYTGMETQYF. CDR3 sequence (DNA): TGTGCTAGCAGTTATACAGGGATGGAGACCCAGTACTTC.

V gene TRBV5-1 combines with J gene TRBJ1-1; possibly TRBD1 for D (5 bases). Germline V gene data show CDR1 as SGHRS and CDR2 as YFSETQ. Trimming took 4 bases from V and 0 from J, leaving 7 bases between them. This CDR3 comprises 13 residues. CDR3 residues: CASSQTVNTEAFF. CDR3 DNA sequence: TGCGCCAGCAGCCAGACAGTGAACACTGAAGCTTTCTTT. The full variable domain, with the rest looked up from reference TRBV5-1 and TRBJ1-1, is KAGVTQTPRYLIKTRGQQVTLSCSPISGHRSVSWYQQTPGQGLQFLFEYFSETQRNKGNFPGRFSGRQFSNSRSEMNVSTLELGDSALYLCASSQTVNTEAFFGQGTRLTVV.

V is TRBV3-1 (or the pseudogene TRBV3-2) and J is TRBJ1-1; 8 bases fit TRBD1. Germline-derived CDR1 and CDR2 are LGHDT and YNNKEL (reference sequence). With 4 bases clipped from V and 4 bases from J, the junction kept 5 bases outside the gene matches. The CDR3 is 14 residues long. CDR3 DNA sequence: TGTGCCAGCAGCCGTACAGGGGGGGGCACTGAAGCTTTCTTT. It translates to CASSRTGGGTEAFF.

The gene calls are TRBV2 and TRBJ1-6; no clear D gene. The length of the CDR3 is 12 residues. CDR1 is SNHLY and CDR2 is FYNNEI in the germline V gene. V gave up 6 bases and J gave up 7 bases, with 7 bases separating them. CDR3 bases: TGTGCCAGCAGGGCAGAAAATTCACCCCTCCACTTT. It encodes CASRAENSPLHF.

J is TRBJ2-7 and V is TRBV18; 7 positions agree with TRBD1. Unmatched junction bases numbered 3, after V lost 1 base and J lost 6 bases. Germline V lookup: CDR1 KGHSH, CDR2 LQKENI. The CDR3 has 13 amino acids. The CDR3: CASSPRQGSEQYF. The CDR3 nucleotides read TGTGCCAGCTCACCACGACAGGGTTCCGAGCAGTACTTC.

V and J are TRBV18 and TRBJ1-5, with TRBD1 identical over 7 bases. V lost 0 bases and J lost 3; bases outside the gene matches: 5. The CDR3 is 16 amino acids. CDR1 KGHSH and CDR2 LQKENI come from the germline V gene. The CDR3 spells CASSPPGQQNNQPQHF. The CDR3 bases are TGTGCCAGCTCACCACCGGGACAGCAAAACAATCAGCCCCAGCATTTT.

The chain combines TRBV5-3 with TRBJ2-5, with TRBD1 as a possible D gene (6 bases). TRBV5-3 is noted as an ORF with a role that remains uncertain. V was shortened by 4 bases and J by 1 base, with 20 bases between the two germline ends. The CDR3 is 17 residues long. The CDR3 here is CARSPSNSGHPQETQYF. The CDR3 DNA is TGTGCCAGAAGCCCAAGCAATTCGGGACACCCCCAAGAGACCCAGTACTTC.

The gene calls are TRBV5-1 and TRBJ1-3; TRBD1 agrees at 9 bases. Germline trimming cut 1 base from V and 3 bases from J; bases unmatched to any gene: 5. CDR3 size: 16 residues. Germline CDR1 and CDR2: SGHRS and YFSETQ. Written as DNA, the CDR3 is TGCGCCAGCAGCTTGTCGGACAGGGGAAATGGAAACACCATATATTTT. This gives the protein CASSLSDRGNGNTIYF.